Listed here are 20 T cell receptor beta chains from one sample, sequenced in a study of OX40 agonist ivuxolimab in advanced cancers. Sequencing used immunoSEQ multiplex PCR; TCRdb keeps in-frame clones, though not all of them. The sample holds roughly 46,000 clones, roughly 84% seen once. The sequencing used CD4+ or CD8+ T cells sorted from blood, collected in a trial of the OX40 agonist ivuxolimab. The receptor set was obtained from an adult with an advanced solid tumor such as melanoma, head and neck, liver or kidney cancer.

The chain uses TRBV6-5 and TRBJ1-2; no clear D. V dropped 5 bases and J dropped 4 bases, with 14 bases sitting between them. CDR1 is MNHEY and CDR2 is SVGAGI in the germline V gene. This CDR3 spans 14 amino acids. The DNA of the CDR3 is TGTGCCAGCAGTGATTGGTTAAAGACCTATGGCTACACCTTC. Its translation is CASSDWLKTYGYTF.

This chain joins TRBV7-9 and TRBJ2-2; D remains ambiguous. The germline gives CDR1 SEHNR, CDR2 FQNEAQ (reference sequence). CDR3 size: 11 residues. Trimming removed 5 bases at V and 8 bases at J, with 6 bases between. The CDR3 DNA follows: TGTGCCAGCAGCCCCTTAGGGGAGCTGTTTTTT. This sequence encodes CASSPLGELFF.

This clone showed up just once. The rearrangement links TRBV11-3 to TRBJ2-3, with D maybe TRBD2 (5 bases). The CDR3 runs 14 residues. Per germline, CDR1 SGHNT and CDR2 YENEEA. Trimming removed 5 bases from V and 4 bases from J, with 13 bases in between. This chain's CDR3 is CASSPLGVADTQYF. The CDR3 DNA reads TGTGCCAGCAGCCCTCTCGGGGTTGCAGATACGCAGTATTTT.

The chain is built from TRBV7-3 and TRBJ1-1; a weak D match, TRBD1 (6 bases). This CDR3 region has 13 residues. The germline V gene has CDR1 SGHTA and CDR2 FQGTGA. Trimming took 3 bases from V and 4 from J, leaving 9 bases between them. The CDR3 protein is CASSFTGTTEAFF. CDR3 coding DNA: TGTGCCAGCAGCTTCACAGGGACCACTGAAGCTTTCTTT.

This chain links TRBV11-2 with TRBJ1-1; D is unclear. Germline values: CDR1 SGHAT, CDR2 FQNNGV. The CDR3 length is 16 residues. The ends were cut back, 2 bases at V and 5 bases at J, with 18 bases in the middle. DNA of the CDR3: TGTGCCAGCAGCTTAAGTGCCCACGGTTGGGGAACTGAAGCTTTCTTT. Its translation: CASSLSAHGWGTEAFF.

CDR3 sequence: CASSEMVAIRTYEQYF. In DNA, the CDR3 is TGTGCCAGCAGTGAAATGGTGGCTATAAGGACCTACGAGCAGTACTTC. This chain joins TRBV6-1 and TRBJ2-7; the D is unclear. In germline, CDR1 is MNHNS, CDR2 SASEGT. This CDR3 spans 16 amino acids. V was cut by 2 bases and J by 2 bases, with 16 bases left in between.

The rearrangement uses TRBV18 and TRBJ2-3; 9 bases line up with TRBD2. Trimming removed 6 bases from V and 2 bases from J; junction bases left unmatched: 12. Germline lookup yields CDR1 KGHSH and CDR2 LQKENI. CDR3 length equals 17 residues. This chain's CDR3 is CASSRDAAGGYTDTQYF. For the CDR3, the DNA is TGTGCCAGCTCCCGGGATGCGGCGGGAGGGTACACAGATACGCAGTATTTT.

The chain uses TRBV7-2 and TRBJ1-1, with TRBD1 as a possible D gene (5 bases). Germline CDR1 reads SGHTA; CDR2 reads FQGNSA. This CDR3 comprises 13 residues. Trimming removed 5 bases from V and 1 base from J, with 8 bases in between. The CDR3 DNA reads TGTGCCAGCAGCATGGGACCGAACACTGAAGCTTTCTTT. Translating gives CASSMGPNTEAFF.

The rearrangement joins TRBV5-1 to TRBJ1-4; weak D call: TRBD1 (5 bases). Germline-derived CDR1 and CDR2 are SGHRS and YFSETQ. V was clipped by 0 bases and J by 8 bases, with 17 bases between them. The CDR3 is 16 residues long. The CDR3 DNA sequence: TGCGCCAGCAGCTTGGGTGGCGGTTCGGGGCGGGAAAAACTGTTTTTT. Protein sequence: CASSLGGGSGREKLFF. Combining the CDR3 with reference TRBV5-1 and TRBJ1-4 gives the whole variable domain KAGVTQTPRYLIKTRGQQVTLSCSPISGHRSVSWYQQTPGQGLQFLFEYFSETQRNKGNFPGRFSGRQFSNSRSEMNVSTLELGDSALYLCASSLGGGSGREKLFFGSGTQLSVL.

The genes are TRBV11-1 and TRBJ2-5; the D is unclear. The closer fit of TRBJ2-7 to the DNA end suggests the J call may be wrong. CDR1 is SGHAT and CDR2 is FQDESV in the germline V gene (reference sequence). CDR3 length equals 15 residues. The CDR3 protein is CASSLDSRVSYEQYF. DNA of the CDR3: TGTGCCAGCAGCTTAGACTCCCGCGTCTCCTACGAGCAGTACTTC.

This sequence joins TRBV11-2 and TRBJ1-4; D not certain. Germline CDR1 and CDR2: SGHAT and FQNNGV. The CDR3 has 18 residues. Trimming cost V 2 bases and J 4 bases, with 20 bases left between them. The CDR3: CASSLPDFDRAFNEKLFF. In DNA form, the CDR3 reads TGTGCCAGCAGCTTACCGGATTTCGATCGAGCCTTTAATGAAAAACTGTTTTTT.

The chain is built from TRBV30 and TRBJ2-3; possibly TRBD1 for D (8 bases). CDR3 length: 16 amino acids. Germline loops: CDR1 GTSNPN, CDR2 SVGIG (reference sequence). Trimming removed 2 bases at V and 5 bases at J, with 20 bases between. CDR3 coding DNA: TGTGCCTGGAGTAAGGACAGGGTGGGGGGGGTAGATACGCAGTATTTT. Translated: CAWSKDRVGGVDTQYF.

V usage is TRBV4-2 and J usage is TRBJ1-3, with TRBD1 matching 7 bases. This CDR3 contains 16 residues. The junction had 6 bases not matched to a gene; V was cut back by 0 bases and J by 4 bases. Germline V gene data show CDR1 as LGHNA and CDR2 as YNFKEQ. This chain's CDR3 is CASSQEARGSGNTIYF. In nucleotides, the CDR3 is TGTGCCAGCAGCCAAGAGGCCAGGGGGTCCGGAAACACCATATATTTT.

This clone was seen only a few times. The V gene is TRBV29-1, the J gene TRBJ1-1; weak D call: TRBD1 (5 bases). Per germline, CDR1 SQVTM and CDR2 ANQGSEA. V dropped 7 bases and J dropped 3 bases, with 15 bases sitting between them. The CDR3 covers 13 residues. The CDR3 loop reads CSAAGIRDTEAFF. CDR3 DNA sequence: TGCAGCGCCGCAGGGATAAGGGACACTGAAGCTTTCTTT.

The chain has TRBV7-9 and TRBJ2-7; TRBD2 might be the D (5 bases). The CDR3 loop spans 13 amino acids. The germline V gene encodes CDR1 SEHNR and CDR2 FQNEAQ (reference sequence). Trimming shortened V by 5 bases and J by 7 bases, and 15 bases separated the two germline ends. CDR3 protein: CASSLIRSGEQYF. The DNA of the CDR3 is TGTGCCAGCAGCCTAATTCGATCGGGGGAGCAGTACTTC.

This clone was recorded only once. This chain connects TRBV18 to TRBJ1-4; D is ambiguous. The CDR3 is made up of 15 amino acids. V lost 1 base, J lost 7 bases, and 13 bases lay in between. The V gene's germline CDR1 is KGHSH and CDR2 LQKENI. The chain's CDR3 is CASSPRSSLGEKLFF. The DNA of the CDR3 is TGTGCCAGCTCACCACGTTCCAGCCTCGGTGAAAAACTGTTTTTT.

This clone was found a few times. V gene TRBV18 combines with J gene TRBJ2-7, with TRBD2 as a possible D gene (5 bases). The CDR3 spans 12 residues. Trimming took 6 bases from V and 7 from J, leaving 13 bases between them. The germline V gene has CDR1 KGHSH and CDR2 LQKENI. The CDR3 reads CASSQESGEQYF. Here the CDR3 DNA reads TGTGCCAGCTCCCAAGAGTCGGGGGAGCAGTACTTC.

The V and J genes are TRBV6-1 and TRBJ2-1; 11 bases line up with TRBD2. Germline-derived CDR1 and CDR2 are MNHNS and SASEGT. The V segment lost 3 bases and the J segment 10 bases; nucleotides outside the gene matches: 8. This CDR3 is built from 15 residues. The CDR3 reads CASSDRTSGWGEQFF. In DNA form, the CDR3 reads TGTGCCAGCAGTGACCGGACTAGCGGGTGGGGGGAGCAGTTCTTC.

The rearrangement uses TRBV7-3 and TRBJ2-3; no reliable D call. The germline V gene encodes CDR1 SGHTA and CDR2 FQGTGA. Trimming cost V 1 base and J 2 bases, with 4 bases left between them. The CDR3 length is 13 residues. In DNA, the CDR3 is TGTGCCAGCAGCTTAAGTATCACAGATACGCAGTATTTT. Translating it yields CASSLSITDTQYF.

This clone appeared a few times. The chain links TRBV27 to TRBJ2-7; the D is unclear. Germline V gene sequence: CDR1 MNHEY, CDR2 SMNVEV (reference sequence). The CDR3 extends over 12 amino acids. The germline V and J ends were trimmed by 3 bases and 4 bases, with 7 bases remaining between them. CDR3 sequence: CASSFRMYEQYF. The CDR3 coding sequence is TGTGCCAGCAGTTTTCGGATGTACGAGCAGTACTTC.